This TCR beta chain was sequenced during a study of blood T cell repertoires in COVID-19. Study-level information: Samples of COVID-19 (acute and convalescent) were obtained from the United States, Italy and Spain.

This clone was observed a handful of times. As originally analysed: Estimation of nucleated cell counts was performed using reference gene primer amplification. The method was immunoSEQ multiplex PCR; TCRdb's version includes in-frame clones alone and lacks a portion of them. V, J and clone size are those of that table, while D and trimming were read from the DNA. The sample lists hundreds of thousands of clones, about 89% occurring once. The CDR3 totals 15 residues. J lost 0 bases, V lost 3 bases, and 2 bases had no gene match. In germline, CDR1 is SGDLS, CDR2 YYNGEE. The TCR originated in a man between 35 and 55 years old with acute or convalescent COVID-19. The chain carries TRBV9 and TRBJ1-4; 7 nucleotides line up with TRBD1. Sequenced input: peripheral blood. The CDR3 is CASSGGTATNEKLFF. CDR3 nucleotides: TGTGCCAGCAGCGGCGGGACAGCAACTAATGAAAAACTGTTTTTT.